These T cell receptor beta chains were read from a single sample in a study of blood T cell repertoires in COVID-19. Using immunoSEQ multiplex PCR, the repertoire was profiled, and TCRdb retains in-frame clones only, with some absent. The sample contains about 54,000 clones, over 75% of which appear only once. Sequenced sample: peripheral blood. The receptors here all came from a human donor in a cohort sampled during active COVID-19. Each CDR3 is given with its conserved first and last residue. Fields, in order: J gene, V gene, CDR3 protein.

J: TRBJ2-5; V: TRBV10-3; CDR3: CAISEGLTEETQYF
J: TRBJ1-6; V: TRBV4-3; CDR3: CASSQGQGTGFSPLHF
J: TRBJ1-1; V: TRBV18; CDR3: CASSPLGGRTEAFF
J: TRBJ1-1; V: TRBV2; CDR3: CASSERTRGAFF
J: TRBJ2-3; V: TRBV5-1; CDR3: CASRRGATDTQYF
J: TRBJ1-1; V: TRBV4-1; CDR3: CASRMVARGNTEAFF
J: TRBJ2-1; V: TRBV10-3; CDR3: CAISDEIDRGTGEQFF
J: TRBJ2-5; V: TRBV7-3; CDR3: CASSLTGTSGSTKTQYF
J: TRBJ2-7; V: TRBV10-3; CDR3: CAISEQVYEQYF
J: TRBJ1-1; V: TRBV29-1; CDR3: CSVDPQGGGLDGAFF
J: TRBJ2-1; V: TRBV7-9; CDR3: CASSSSFGEQFF
J: TRBJ2-3; V: TRBV24-1; CDR3: CATSDGTGGAPSTDTQYF
J: TRBJ2-7; V: TRBV27; CDR3: CASSLIGMGLYEQYF
J: TRBJ2-7; V: TRBV7-7; CDR3: CASSLSDGSPYEQYF
J: TRBJ2-7; V: TRBV7-9; CDR3: CASSLVGSVNYEQYF
J: TRBJ2-3; V: TRBV9; CDR3: CASSVGTGSSTDTQYF
J: TRBJ2-1; V: TRBV5-5; CDR3: CASSLAPGGNNEQFF
J: TRBJ1-1; V: TRBV5-1; CDR3: CASSSGRRVDTEAFF
J: TRBJ2-1; V: TRBV9; CDR3: CASRRWSGGAYNEQFF
J: TRBJ2-5; V: TRBV20-1; CDR3: CSASRAGYTETQYF
J: TRBJ2-1; V: TRBV11-3; CDR3: CASSFLAGGGEQFF
J: TRBJ1-5; V: TRBV7-2; CDR3: CASSPGGDHQPQHF
J: TRBJ1-2; V: TRBV18; CDR3: CASSPRDRESSNYGYTF
J: TRBJ2-1; V: TRBV11-2; CDR3: CASSPGHRANEQFF
J: TRBJ2-2; V: TRBV28; CDR3: CASSPSSGRGLGELFF
J: TRBJ2-3; V: TRBV9; CDR3: CASSVEPSGRNTDTQYF
J: TRBJ1-2; V: TRBV19; CDR3: CASNPDGMRHYGYTF
J: TRBJ2-2; V: TRBV5-1; CDR3: CASSLRLGDTGELFF